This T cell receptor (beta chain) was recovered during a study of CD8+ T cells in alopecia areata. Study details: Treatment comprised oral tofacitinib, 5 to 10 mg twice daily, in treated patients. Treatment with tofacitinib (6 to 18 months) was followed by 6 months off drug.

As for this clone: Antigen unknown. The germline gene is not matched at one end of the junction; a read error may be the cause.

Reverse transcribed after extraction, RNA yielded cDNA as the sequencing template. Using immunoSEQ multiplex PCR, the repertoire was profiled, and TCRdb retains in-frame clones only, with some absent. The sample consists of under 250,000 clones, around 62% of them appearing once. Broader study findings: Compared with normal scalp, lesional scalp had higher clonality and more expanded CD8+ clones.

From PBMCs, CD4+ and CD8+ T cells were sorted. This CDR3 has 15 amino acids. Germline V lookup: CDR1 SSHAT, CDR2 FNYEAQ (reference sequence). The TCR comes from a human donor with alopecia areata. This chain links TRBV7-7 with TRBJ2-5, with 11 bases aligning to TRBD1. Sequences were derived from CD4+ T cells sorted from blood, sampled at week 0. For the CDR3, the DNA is TGTGCTAGCAGCTCAGCCGGGACAGGGGGAGAGACCCAGTACTTC. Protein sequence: CASSSAGTGGETQYF.